The rows below give T cell receptor delta chains drawn from one sample of a study of gamma-delta T cells after stem cell transplantation. TCRdb reprocessed the RT-PCR reads through CATT. The sample lists roughly 4,500 delta-chain clones, 16% occurring once. The sample was gamma-delta T cells. The receptors come from a human donor. It is not recorded whose cells these are; they may come from a transplant donor. Each CDR3 is given with its conserved first and last residue. D genes are given only for firm matches. Rows may omit the clone size; those that give it use once, few, many or a size class.

size,D,V,J,CDR3,DNA
few,TRDD3,TRAV29/DV5,TRDJ3,CAARAPRLGDRPPCSWDTRQMFF,TGTGCAGCAAGAGCCCCTAGACTGGGGGATCGTCCTCCGTGCTCCTGGGACACCCGACAGATGTTTTTC
NA,NA,TRDV1,TRDJ1,CALGERDLLPLVCDKLIF,TGTGCTCTTGGGGAACGCGACCTTCTTCCCCTTGTATGCGATAAACTCATCTTT
few,NA,TRDV3,TRDJ1,CAFRVLPRRDTVRFTDKLIF,TGTGCTTTTAGGGTCCTTCCTAGACGGGATACGGTTCGGTTCACCGATAAACTCATCTTT
few,NA,TRDV3,TRDJ1,CAGKGPRLPGALIF,TGTGCCGGCAAAGGCCCAAGACTCCCTGGGGCACTCATCTTT
NA,TRDD3,TRDV1,TRDJ2,CALGNPLGFLRSTLGDRPTAQLFF,TGTGCTCTTGGGAATCCATTGGGTTTCCTTAGATCTACACTGGGGGACCGACCGACAGCACAACTCTTCTTT
NA,TRDD3,TRDV1,TRDJ1,CALGEHPPRGDSPIDKLIF,TGTGCTCTTGGGGAACACCCCCCCAGGGGGGATTCACCGATCGATAAACTCATCTTT
NA,TRDD3,TRDV1,TRDJ1,CALGERRPDYLLLGTLHQEGRTDKLIF,TGTGCTCTTGGGGAACGAAGACCCGACTACCTTCTACTGGGGACATTACATCAGGAGGGGCGAACCGATAAACTCATCTTT
medium-sized,NA,TRDV1,TRDJ1,CALGVLPPVYTDKLIF,TGTGCTCTTGGGGTCCTACCCCCCGTGTACACCGATAAACTCATCTTT
few,TRDD3,TRDV1,TRDJ1,CALGDSHFPRQLGDGDKLIF,TGTGCTCTTGGGGACTCCCACTTCCCACGACAACTGGGGGACGGCGATAAACTCATCTTT
few,TRDD3,TRDV1,TRDJ2,CALSYWGIRGTLTAQLFF,TGTGCTCTTAGTTACTGGGGGATAAGGGGGACTTTGACAGCACAACTCTTCTTT
NA,TRDD3,TRDV1,TRDJ1,CALGDLGLPSPWWGIRGTDKLIF,TGTGCTCTTGGGGACCTCGGCCTTCCCAGTCCCTGGTGGGGGATACGCGGTACCGATAAACTCATCTTT
NA,TRDD3,TRDV1,TRDJ1,CALGELVPDPLLKRYWGDPTDKLIF,TGTGCTCTTGGGGAACTAGTCCCGGATCCTCTTCTCAAGAGATACTGGGGGGATCCGACCGATAAACTCATCTTT
NA,TRDD3,TRDV1,TRDJ1,CALGEPNPYGDTGGYNRDKLIF,TGTGCTCTTGGGGAACCGAATCCCTACGGCGATACTGGGGGATACAACCGCGATAAACTCATCTTT
NA,TRDD3,TRDV2,TRDJ3,CACDSLLGDNSLDTRQMFF,TGTGCCTGTGACTCTCTACTGGGGGATAACTCCTTGGACACCCGACAGATGTTTTTC
NA,NA,TRDV1,TRDJ1,CALGEPRLGIPNTDKLIF,TGTGCTCTTGGGGAACCAAGGCTAGGGATTCCCAACACCGATAAACTCATCTTT
few,NA,TRDV1,TRDJ2,CALGAKVFRNDACGSALTAQLFF,TGTGCTCTTGGGGCCAAGGTTTTTCGTAATGATGCCTGTGGTAGTGCTTTGACAGCACAACTCTTCTTT
NA,NA,TRDV1,TRDJ1,CALGETFHSYWDPPTDKLIF,TGTGCTCTTGGGGAAACCTTCCATTCGTACTGGGACCCCCCCACCGATAAACTCATCTTT
medium-sized,TRDD3,TRDV1,TRDJ1,CALGESPSSIWGIMNKLIF,TGTGCTCTTGGGGAGTCGCCTTCCTCGATCTGGGGGATTATGAATAAACTCATCTTT
NA,NA,TRDV3,TRDJ1,CAFRRPKEGTFGTDKLIF,TGTGCCTTCCGCCGCCCTAAGGAGGGTACGTTCGGTACCGATAAACTCATCTTT
NA,TRDD3,TRDV1,TRDJ1,CALGDADLRLGDTDKLIF,TGTGCTCTTGGGGACGCGGACCTACGGCTGGGGGACACCGATAAACTCATCTTT
NA,TRDD3,TRDV1,TRDJ1,CALGEIIPPILGGAYTDKLIF,TGTGCTCTTGGGGAGATCATTCCTCCCATACTGGGGGGAGCCTACACCGATAAACTCATCTTT
few,NA,TRDV1,TRDJ1,CALGNPSVLNNKLIF,TGTGCTCTTGGGAACCCGTCGGTCCTAAACAATAAACTCATCTTT
few,NA,TRDV1,TRDJ1,CALGEGGRFYTDKLIF,TGTGCTCTTGGGGAAGGGGGAAGATTCTACACCGATAAACTCATCTTT
few,NA,TRDV1,TRDJ2,CALGRYPKGTPRLTAQLFF,TGTGCTCTTGGACGCTACCCGAAAGGGACCCCTCGCCTGACAGCACAACTCTTCTTT
NA,TRDD3,TRDV1,TRDJ2,CALGELPVLGDTGFLTAQLFF,TGTGCTCTTGGGGAACTCCCAGTCCTGGGGGATACGGGCTTTTTGACAGCACAACTCTTCTTT
NA,TRDD2,TRDV1,TRDJ1,CALGGDLPRHPRAPPYTDKLIF,TGTGCTCTTGGGGGCGACCTTCCTCGTCACCCACGAGCACCGCCGTACACCGATAAACTCATCTTT
NA,TRDD3,TRDV1,TRDJ3,CALGELVPLLLGDSCTRQMFF,TGTGCTCTTGGGGAACTAGTTCCCCTACTACTGGGGGATAGTTGCACCCGACAGATGTTTTTC
few,NA,TRDV1,TRDJ1,CALGELGSSSTYWRIRGELIF,TGTGCTCTTGGGGAACTAGGGTCTTCCTCCACGTACTGGAGGATACGCGGGGAACTCATCTTT
NA,NA,TRDV1,TRDJ1,CALGEVPQWGLWYTDKLIF,TGTGCTCTTGGGGAAGTACCTCAGTGGGGGTTATGGTACACCGATAAACTCATCTTT
NA,TRDD3,TRDV1,TRDJ3,CALGESPWGIKESWDTRQMFF,TGTGCTCTTGGGGAAAGCCCCTGGGGGATAAAAGAGTCCTGGGACACCCGACAGATGTTTTTC
large,TRDD3,TRDV2,TRDJ3,CACDTVLGESSWDTRQMFF,TGTGCCTGTGACACCGTACTGGGGGAGAGCTCCTGGGACACCCGACAGATGTTTTTC
NA,TRDD3,TRDV1,TRDJ1,CALGESLPGPYWGIQHTDKLIF,TGTGCTCTTGGGGAAAGCCTTCCTGGGCCTTACTGGGGGATACAGCACACCGATAAACTCATCTTT
NA,TRDD3,TRDV3,TRDJ2,CAFVLIWRGDTHKAQLFF,TGTGCCTTTGTGTTAATTTGGCGAGGGGATACGCATAAAGCACAACTCTTCTTT
few,TRDD3,TRDV1,TRDJ2,CALGELEHGPHVRLGDLLTAQLFF,TGTGCTCTTGGGGAACTTGAACACGGCCCGCACGTCCGACTGGGGGATCTATTGACAGCACAACTCTTCTTT